Sequencing of this T cell receptor beta chain was carried out in a study of blood T cell repertoires in COVID-19. About the study: The study drew acute and convalescent COVID-19 samples from the United States, Italy and Spain. From T cells, B-cell-depleted T cells, or PBMCs came the material, which was cDNA or gDNA.

Germline CDR1 SGHRS, CDR2 YFSETQ. Trimming at V came to 2 bases and at J to 2 bases, leaving 10 bases not matched to a gene. CDR3 size: 18 residues. In the original processing: From reference gene primer amplification, estimates of nucleated cell counts were derived. TCRdb's table, derived via immunoSEQ multiplex PCR, lists solely in-frame clones and lacks some. That table supplies the V and J calls and clone size; D and trimming were determined from the DNA. This table has 300,000 to 400,000 clones, more than 75% appearing once. It was during active infection that Seattle patients were enrolled and then longitudinally followed.

This receptor was obtained from a woman aged 60-70 years with COVID-19, enrolled during active disease. The rearrangement uses TRBV5-1 and TRBJ2-3; 11 bases map to TRBD2. The sample was peripheral blood. As DNA, the CDR3 is TGCGCCAGCAGCTTAATCCCTAGCGGGGGGCCGAACACAGATACGCAGTATTTT. This encodes CASSLIPSGGPNTDTQYF.